Each of the 22 T cell receptor beta chains below was sequenced from the same sample in a study of T cell responses to AZD1222 COVID-19 vaccine. Data came from immunoSEQ multiplex PCR; TCRdb stores just in-frame clones and leaves some out. The data show roughly 140,000 clones, 90% to 95% seen once. Sequences were derived from peripheral blood, sampled after recovery from COVID-19. The receptors stem from an adult who had recovered from COVID-19.

This clone came up a few times. The chain joins TRBV12-5 to TRBJ2-7, with TRBD1 matching 7 bases. The trim removed 3 bases at V and 2 bases at J, leaving 13 bases unmatched. Looked up from germline, CDR1 is LGHNT and CDR2 is FRNRAP. The CDR3 length is 17 residues. CDR3 amino acids: CASGLSESWDSTYEQYF. The CDR3 nucleotides read TGTGCTAGTGGTTTATCTGAGTCGTGGGACAGCACCTACGAGCAGTACTTC.

The V gene is TRBV20-1, the J gene TRBJ2-1, with TRBD2 matching over 8 bases. Germline loops: CDR1 DFQATT, CDR2 SNEGSKA (reference sequence). The CDR3 contains 15 residues. Trimming removed 3 bases from V and 9 bases from J; junction bases left unmatched: 13. The CDR3 loop is CSASPSGTSFTEQFF. CDR3 nucleotides: TGCAGTGCTAGTCCCTCCGGGACTAGTTTCACTGAGCAGTTCTTC.

The chain has TRBV11-3 and TRBJ2-1; 7 positions match TRBD1. The length of the CDR3 is 14 residues. Germline assignment: CDR1 SGHNT and CDR2 YENEEA. V lost 5 bases, J lost 5 bases, and 6 bases stayed unmatched. CDR3 loop: CASSTWTGDNEQFF. CDR3 DNA: TGTGCCAGCAGCACCTGGACAGGAGACAATGAGCAGTTCTTC.

The chain couples TRBV10-2 to TRBJ1-1; a weak D match, TRBD1 (6 bases). The V and J ends lost 4 bases and 7 bases respectively, with 10 bases between them. CDR3 length: 12 amino acids. The germline gives CDR1 WSHSY, CDR2 SAAADI. CDR3 amino acids: CASSGQGSEAFF. DNA for the CDR3: TGCGCCAGCAGTGGCCAGGGGAGTGAAGCTTTCTTT.

Remarks on this clone: Other DNA sequences in the same sample also yield this CDR3. The rearrangement uses TRBV18 and TRBJ2-2; D is possibly TRBD1 (5 bases). The CDR3 totals 15 residues. V was cut by 3 bases and J by 1 base, with 9 bases left in between. Germline V CDR1 and CDR2: KGHSH, LQKENI. The CDR3 sequence: CASSPQTGNTGELFF. The CDR3 nucleotides are TGTGCCAGCTCACCCCAAACAGGGAACACCGGGGAGCTGTTTTTT.

The V call is TRBV7-3, the J call TRBJ2-2, with D perhaps matching TRBD2 (6 bases). Germline CDR1 and CDR2: SGHTA and FQGTGA. V shed 1 base and J shed 4 bases, with 16 bases lying between them. The CDR3 contains 17 residues. CDR3 bases: TGTGCCAGCAGCTTAAGCGTCGGGGGAGCGGTCACCGGGGAGCTGTTTTTT. It specifies CASSLSVGGAVTGELFF.

This CDR3 reads CASSQSGERRTQGPQHF. The CDR3 DNA is TGCGCCAGCAGCCAGAGTGGGGAACGACGTACCCAGGGGCCCCAGCATTTT. The V gene is TRBV4-1, the J gene TRBJ1-5; tentatively, D is TRBD1 (5 bases). V was clipped by 3 bases and J by 9 bases, with 24 bases between them. This CDR3 contains 17 residues. Germline V gene lookup returns CDR1 MGHRA and CDR2 YSYEKL.

The chain combines TRBV4-2 with TRBJ2-1, with TRBD2 matching 7 bases. V shed 0 bases and J 2 bases; nucleotides not matched to a gene: 4. Germline CDR1 LGHNA, CDR2 YNFKEQ. This CDR3 comprises 16 residues. The CDR3 region is CASSQDPSGAYNEQFF. The CDR3 nucleotides read TGTGCCAGCAGCCAAGACCCTAGCGGTGCCTACAATGAGCAGTTCTTC.

The gene calls are TRBV29-1 and TRBJ2-1, with TRBD2 as a possible D gene (5 bases). CDR3 length: 14 amino acids. CDR1 SQVTM and CDR2 ANQGSEA come from the germline V gene. V was trimmed by 5 bases and J by 0 bases, leaving 11 bases between them. The CDR3 is CSVTDSSSYNEQFF. CDR3 nucleotides: TGCAGCGTTACGGACTCGAGCTCCTACAATGAGCAGTTCTTC.

The rearrangement uses TRBV19 and TRBJ2-5; 9 nucleotides line up with TRBD1. V gave up 7 bases and J gave up 2 bases; unmatched junction bases: 14. The CDR3 has 17 amino acids. The V gene's germline CDR1 is LNHDA and CDR2 SQIVND (reference sequence). The CDR3 loop is CASTPSGQGLPQETQYF. The CDR3 coding sequence is TGTGCCAGTACCCCCTCGGGACAGGGTCTCCCTCAAGAGACCCAGTACTTC.

V usage is TRBV24-1 and J usage is TRBJ2-7; 7 bases are a match to TRBD2. Germline CDR1 reads KGHDR; CDR2 reads SFDVKD. Trimming took 4 bases from V and 5 from J; bases not matched to a gene: 7. The CDR3 has 14 amino acids. The CDR3 DNA is TGTGCCACCAGTGAATCCGGGGGGAGCCACGAGCAGTACTTC. Translated, it gives CATSESGGSHEQYF.

The genes are TRBV3-1 (or the pseudogene TRBV3-2) and TRBJ2-7; D unresolved. This CDR3 is 12 amino acids long. Germline-derived CDR1 and CDR2 are LGHDT and YNNKEL (reference sequence). V shed 1 base and J shed 3 bases, with 4 bases lying between them. The CDR3 region is CASSQGIYEQYF. CDR3 coding DNA: TGTGCCAGCAGCCAAGGTATCTACGAGCAGTACTTC.

This chain joins TRBV10-3 and TRBJ1-5; D is unresolved. V was cut by 8 bases and J by 1 base, with 3 bases left in between. The CDR3 totals 11 residues. Germline V gene data show CDR1 as ENHRY and CDR2 as SYGVKD. DNA of the CDR3: TGTGCCATCGGGAGCAATCAGCCCCAGCATTTT. Protein product: CAIGSNQPQHF.

This clone has just one count. The chain couples TRBV7-9 to TRBJ2-7; tentative D call: TRBD1 (5 bases). CDR3 length equals 14 residues. V was shortened by 5 bases and J by 0 bases, with 11 bases between the two germline ends. Germline values: CDR1 SEHNR, CDR2 FQNEAQ (reference sequence). CDR3 sequence: CASSPHQGSYEQYF. In nucleotides, the CDR3 is TGTGCCAGCAGCCCCCACCAGGGCTCCTACGAGCAGTACTTC.

In its sample, this clone was seen once. V is TRBV7-8 and J is TRBJ2-5, with unresolved D. The CDR3 runs to 14 residues. V lost 3 bases to trimming and J lost 5 bases, with 13 bases between them. CDR1 is SGHVS and CDR2 is FQNEAQ in the germline V gene. The CDR3 region is CASSLVGDTETQYF. In nucleotides, the CDR3 is TGTGCCAGCAGCTTGGTCGGAGACACGGAGACCCAGTACTTC.

The gene calls are TRBV5-1 and TRBJ1-6; D not resolved. Germline assignment: CDR1 SGHRS and CDR2 YFSETQ. The V end lost 4 bases, the J end lost 7 bases, and 12 bases lay between the germline ends. This CDR3 has 14 residues. CDR3 amino acids: CASSREGGNSPLHF. In nucleotides, the CDR3 is TGCGCCAGCAGCCGGGAGGGTGGGAATTCACCCCTCCACTTT.

This CDR3 reads CASSGPGQGTDTQYF. The CDR3 nucleotides are TGTGCCAGCAGTGGGCCGGGACAGGGCACAGATACGCAGTATTTT. The J gene is TRBJ2-3, the V gene TRBV2; the match to TRBD1 covers 8 bases. The CDR3 totals 15 residues. V was pared by 4 bases and J by 1 base, with 4 bases of the junction left unmatched. Germline V gene lookup returns CDR1 SNHLY and CDR2 FYNNEI.

V gene TRBV7-8 combines with J gene TRBJ2-3, with unresolved D. The germline V and J ends were trimmed by 6 bases and 1 base, with 11 bases remaining between them. The germline V gene has CDR1 SGHVS and CDR2 FQNEAQ. The CDR3 length is 14 residues. The CDR3 spells CASSFNGGTDTQYF. CDR3 sequence (DNA): TGTGCCAGCAGTTTTAATGGGGGCACAGATACGCAGTATTTT.

The chain couples TRBV7-9 to TRBJ2-7; D may be TRBD1 (6 bases). Germline CDR1 is SEHNR and CDR2 is FQNEAQ (reference sequence). The CDR3 runs to 13 residues. Trimming took 5 bases from V and 7 from J, leaving 15 bases between them. CDR3 region: CASSHNRDGEQYF. Written as DNA, the CDR3 is TGTGCCAGCAGCCACAACAGGGACGGGGAGCAGTACTTC. The full variable domain, completed using reference TRBV7-9 and TRBJ2-7, is DTGVSQNPRHKITKRGQNVTFRCDPISEHNRLYWYRQTLGQGPEFLTYFQNEAQLEKSRLLSDRFSAERPKGSFSTLEIQRTEQGDSAMYLCASSHNRDGEQYFGPGTRLTVT.

This chain links TRBV15 with TRBJ1-1; D is undetermined. V lost 0 bases and J 10 bases, leaving 15 bases between the germline ends. This CDR3 has 14 amino acids. Germline V CDR1 and CDR2: LNHNV, YYDKDF (reference sequence). CDR3 DNA sequence: TGTGCCACCAGCAGAGATCTCGGAGGTTCGGGAGCTTTCTTT. Residues: CATSRDLGGSGAFF. The full variable domain, completed using reference TRBV15 and TRBJ1-1, is DAMVIQNPRYQVTQFGKPVTLSCSQTLNHNVMYWYQQKSSQAPKLLFHYYDKDFNNEADTPDNFQSRRPNTSFCFLDIRSPGLGDTAMYLCATSRDLGGSGAFFGQGTRLTVV.

The rearrangement joins TRBV14 to TRBJ2-3, with 11 bases identical to TRBD2. The CDR3 covers 16 residues. Germline V CDR1 and CDR2: SGHDN, FVKESK. V lost 4 bases, J lost 4 bases, and 7 bases stayed unmatched. The CDR3 DNA reads TGTGCCAGCAGCCGAACTAGCGGGAGAGGGCCAGATACGCAGTATTTT. Protein: CASSRTSGRGPDTQYF.

This chain uses TRBV30 with TRBJ1-1, with D unclear. CDR1 is GTSNPN and CDR2 is SVGIG in the germline V gene (reference sequence). This CDR3 has 17 amino acids. V was cut by 2 bases and J by 0 bases, with 19 bases left in between. CDR3 region: CAWSPRVPLMLNTEAFF. The DNA of the CDR3 is TGTGCCTGGAGTCCCAGAGTTCCCCTGATGCTGAACACTGAAGCTTTCTTT.